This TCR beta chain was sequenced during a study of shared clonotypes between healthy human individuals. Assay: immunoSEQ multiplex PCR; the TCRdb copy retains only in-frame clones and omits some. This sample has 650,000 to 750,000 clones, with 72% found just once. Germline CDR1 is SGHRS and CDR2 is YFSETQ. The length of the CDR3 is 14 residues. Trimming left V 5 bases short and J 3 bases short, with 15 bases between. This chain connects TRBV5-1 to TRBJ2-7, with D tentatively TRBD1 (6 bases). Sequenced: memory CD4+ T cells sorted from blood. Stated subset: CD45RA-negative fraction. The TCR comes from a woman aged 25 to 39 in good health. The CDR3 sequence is CASRPSGTYYEQYF. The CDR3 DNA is TGCGCCAGCAGGCCCTCCGGGACATACTACGAGCAGTACTTC.